Listed below are T cell receptor beta chains from one sample, sequenced in a study of CD8 T cells in Susac syndrome. TCRdb processed the immunoSEQ multiplex PCR reads anew with MiXCR; each CDR3 protein has one entry. The sample lists roughly 190,000 distinct CDR3 sequences, 85% to 95% seen once, with about 0.1% in the top ten. The sequenced sample was CD4+ T cells from PBMCs. These receptors all stem from a human donor in good health. The CDR3 runs from the conserved cysteine through the conserved F or W. The D gene is left open where the match is weak. Clone size is shown for a subset of rows, as once, few, many or a class of expanded clone.

14 TRBJ1-4 - TRBV29-1 - TGCAGCGTTTCACACCCCGGAACTAATGAAAAACTGTTTTTT CSVSHPGTNEKLFF
13 TRBJ2-2 - TRBV12-3/TRBV12-4 - TGTGCCGGACGAGTGACGCCCCGGGGGGAGCTGTTTTTT CAGRVTPRGELFF
13 TRBJ1-5 - TRBV25-1 - TGTGCCAGCGCAGGGGTTGGCAATCAGCCCCAGCATTTT CASAGVGNQPQHF
16 TRBJ2-1 TRBD2 TRBV7-3 - TGTGCCAGCAGCTTAAAGGGCGGGGGGATTTACAATGAGCAGTTCTTC CASSLKGGGIYNEQFF
16 TRBJ2-2 TRBD2 TRBV12-3/TRBV12-4 few TGTGCCAGCAGTTTAGGACGGGGGGGTGTCACCGGGGAGCTGTTTTTT CASSLGRGGVTGELFF
14 TRBJ1-5 - TRBV6-5 - TGTGCCAGCAGTTCAACAGGGACCCCCCAGCCCCAGCATTTT CASSSTGTPQPQHF
16 TRBJ2-6 - TRBV5-1 once TGCGCCAGCAGCTTGGGGCCGGCGCACGGGGCCAACGTCCTGACTTTC CASSLGPAHGANVLTF
14 TRBJ1-2 TRBD1 TRBV6-2/TRBV6-3 few TGTGCCAGCAGTCGCGGACAGGGCTACTATGGCTACACCTTC CASSRGQGYYGYTF
13 TRBJ2-7 - TRBV5-1 - TGCGCCAGCAGCTCTGAGGTTGGGTACGAGCAGTACTTC CASSSEVGYEQYF
14 TRBJ1-1 TRBD1 TRBV4-1 - TGCGCCAGCAGCCAAGCTGGGACAGCCACTGAAGCTTTCTTT CASSQAGTATEAFF
15 TRBJ1-5 TRBD1 TRBV5-4 - TGTGCCAGCAGCTTGGACAGGGGGCGGAATCAGCCCCAGCATTTT CASSLDRGRNQPQHF
12 TRBJ2-5 TRBD1 TRBV29-1 - TGCAGCGCTCGGACAGGGGATGAGACCCAGTACTTC CSARTGDETQYF
14 TRBJ1-4 - TRBV3-1 once TGTGCCAGCAGCCCTTTCACCGGGACAGAAAAACTGTTTTTT CASSPFTGTEKLFF
13 TRBJ1-5 - TRBV5-4 - TGTGCCAGCAGCTACGACAGAAATCAGCCCCAGCATTTT CASSYDRNQPQHF
12 TRBJ2-7 - TRBV3-1 - TGTGCCAGCAGCCAAGTCAGGGACGAGCAGTACTTC CASSQVRDEQYF
10 TRBJ1-5 - TRBV23-1 - TGCGCCAGCAGTGGTCAGCCCCAGCATTTT CASSGQPQHF
12 TRBJ1-1 - TRBV19 - TGTGCCAGTATGGAGATAAACACTGAAGCTTTCTTT CASMEINTEAFF
18 TRBJ2-5 TRBD2 TRBV6-2/TRBV6-3 - TGTGCCAGCCGAGTTAGGGGACTGGCGGGGACTATCCAAGAGACCCAGTACTTC CASRVRGLAGTIQETQYF
13 TRBJ2-5 - TRBV2 - TGTGCCAGCAGTGTTTCTGGCCAAGAGACCCAGTACTTC CASSVSGQETQYF
13 TRBJ2-3 - TRBV15 - TGTGCCACCAGCATGGAGGGCACAGATACGCAGTATTTT CATSMEGTDTQYF
15 TRBJ2-2 - TRBV5-1 - TGCGCCAGCAGCTTGCTGGGCGCCGGCACCGGGGAGCTGTTTTTT CASSLLGAGTGELFF
14 TRBJ2-5 - TRBV5-6 - TGTGCCAGCAGCTTGACGCTTCTTCAAGAGACCCAGTACTTC CASSLTLLQETQYF
15 TRBJ2-3 - TRBV7-3 - TGTGCCAGCAGCCCAGCGGGCCACAGCACAGATACGCAGTATTTT CASSPAGHSTDTQYF
13 TRBJ1-3 - TRBV6-2/TRBV6-3 - TGTGCCAGCAGAACAGCCTCTGGAAACACCATATATTTT CASRTASGNTIYF
15 TRBJ2-1 TRBD1 TRBV4-2 - TGTGCCAGCAGCCAAGATGAGACAGGGATCAATGAGCAGTTCTTC CASSQDETGINEQFF
14 TRBJ1-6 - TRBV7-9 - TGTGCCAGCAGCGGGACCTCCTATAATTCACCCCTCCACTTT CASSGTSYNSPLHF
15 TRBJ1-3 - TRBV3-1 - TGTGCCAGCAGCCAAAGGGGCGGCCATGGAAACACCATATATTTT CASSQRGGHGNTIYF
12 TRBJ2-1 - TRBV20-1 - TGCAGTGCTAGCGGGGGGCCTGATGAGCAGTTCTTC CSASGGPDEQFF
16 TRBJ1-2 TRBD1 TRBV2 - TGTGCCAGCAGTGAAGATATGGGACAGAGTCTCTATGGCTACACCTTC CASSEDMGQSLYGYTF
15 TRBJ2-5 TRBD1 TRBV2 - TGTGCCAGCAGTGATCGAGGGGGCGCGTTAGAGACCCAGTACTTC CASSDRGGALETQYF
18 TRBJ2-1 TRBD2 TRBV5-4 once TGTGCCAGCAGCTCCGGGACTAGCGGGACCAGCTCCTACAATGAGCAGTTCTTC CASSSGTSGTSSYNEQFF
11 TRBJ2-3 - TRBV5-8 - TGTGCCAGCAGCGGCGGGGATACGCAGTATTTT CASSGGDTQYF
12 TRBJ2-5 TRBD2 TRBV20-1 - TGCAGTGCATTACTAGCGGGGGAGACCCAGTACTTC CSALLAGETQYF
14 TRBJ2-5 - TRBV6-1 few TGTGCCAGCAGTGGAGGCACGTACCAAGAGACCCAGTACTTC CASSGGTYQETQYF
15 TRBJ2-1 TRBD2 TRBV24-1 - TGTGCCACCAGTGATCCGGGACTAGACAGCAATGAGCAGTTCTTC CATSDPGLDSNEQFF
16 TRBJ1-1 - TRBV12-3/TRBV12-4 - TGTGCCAGCAGTCCTTGGACAGCTTGGGGAAACACTGAAGCTTTCTTT CASSPWTAWGNTEAFF
15 TRBJ1-1 - TRBV30 - TGTGCCTTTACCGGGAGCCGCTCCATGAACACTGAAGCTTTCTTT CAFTGSRSMNTEAFF
16 TRBJ2-5 - TRBV5-5 - TGTGCCAGCAGCCCGGGGACGGGGATAGTCCAAGAGACCCAGTACTTC CASSPGTGIVQETQYF
14 TRBJ1-3 - TRBV9 - TGTGCCAGCAGCGCCAGGGAGTACCGAAACACCATATATTTT CASSAREYRNTIYF
12 TRBJ2-2 - TRBV7-9 - TGTGCCAGCAGCGCCCACACCGGGGAGCTGTTTTTT CASSAHTGELFF
13 TRBJ1-5 - TRBV11-2 - TGTGCCAGCAGCTCCCAACACACTCAGCCCCAGCATTTT CASSSQHTQPQHF
15 TRBJ1-2 - TRBV12-3/TRBV12-4 - TGTGCCAGCAGTTTCTCTAGGGCAGGGCTCGAAGGCTACACCTTC CASSFSRAGLEGYTF
18 TRBJ2-6 TRBD2 TRBV27 - TGTGCCAGCAGTTTATTTAGCGGGGCGGTCTCTGGGGCCAACGTCCTGACTTTC CASSLFSGAVSGANVLTF
17 TRBJ2-1 TRBD2 TRBV7-9 once TGTGCCAGCAGCCCTGCTCCGGTAGCGGGGTTTTACAATGAGCAGTTCTTC CASSPAPVAGFYNEQFF
13 TRBJ2-7 - TRBV6-5 - TGTGCCAGCACCCCGAGGGCAGCCTACGAGCAGTACTTC CASTPRAAYEQYF
15 TRBJ1-1 - TRBV5-1 - TGCGCCAGCAGCTCCAACACGGGGGTGGGCACTGAAGCTTTCTTT CASSSNTGVGTEAFF
13 TRBJ1-1 - TRBV7-9 - TGTGCCAGCAGCTCCCGACGCGGGACTGAAGCTTTCTTT CASSSRRGTEAFF
16 TRBJ2-2 TRBD1 TRBV7-7 - TGTGCTAGCAGCCGTGACAGGGGGGCTAACACCGGGGAGCTGTTTTTT CASSRDRGANTGELFF